This T cell receptor (beta chain) comes out of a study of blood T cells in healthy people across ages. The CDR3 is made up of 14 amino acids. With 4 bases removed from V and 2 bases from J, the gap between germline ends came to 15 bases. Germline V gene lookup returns CDR1 DFQATT and CDR2 SNEGSKA (reference sequence). Alongside a J-beta primer mix, a sample-barcoded 5' primer served in a second PCR lasting about 6 to 12 cycles. MiXCR, run by TCRdb on the 5' RACE reads, gives a single entry per CDR3 protein. Here the sample spans over a million distinct CDR3 sequences, around 25% being singletons. The same data also went into a second study, on T cells of mothers and their children. From that study: Sequencing got over 8.5 million TCR beta CDR3 reads from each mother and some 3 million from each child.

The sample was blood. The receptor was isolated from a girl aged 2 to 9 in good health. The J gene is TRBJ2-7, the V gene TRBV20-1; D is perhaps TRBD1 (5 bases). CDR3 coding DNA: TGCAGTGCTACCCCTAGGGGCGCTGCCTACGAGCAGTACTTC. It codes for CSATPRGAAYEQYF.